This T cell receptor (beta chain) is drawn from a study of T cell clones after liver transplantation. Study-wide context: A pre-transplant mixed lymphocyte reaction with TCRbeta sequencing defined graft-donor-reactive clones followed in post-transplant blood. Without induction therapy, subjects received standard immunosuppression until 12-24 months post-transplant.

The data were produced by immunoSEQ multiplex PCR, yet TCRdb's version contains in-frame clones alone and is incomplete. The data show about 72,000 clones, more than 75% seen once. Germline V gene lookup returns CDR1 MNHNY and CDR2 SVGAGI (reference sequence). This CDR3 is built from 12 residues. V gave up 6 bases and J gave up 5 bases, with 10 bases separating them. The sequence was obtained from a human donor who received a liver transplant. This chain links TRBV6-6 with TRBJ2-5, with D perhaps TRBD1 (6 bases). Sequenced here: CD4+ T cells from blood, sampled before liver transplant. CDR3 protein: CASSGQGETQYF. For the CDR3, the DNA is TGTGCCAGCAGCGGGCAGGGGGAGACCCAGTACTTC.